This is a list of T cell receptor beta chains from one sample in a study of blood T cell repertoires in COVID-19. This table comes from immunoSEQ multiplex PCR, and its TCRdb copy is limited to in-frame clones, with some not included. The sample contains 200,000 to 300,000 clones, approximately 90% of which appear only once. The sequencing sample was made of peripheral blood. The receptors stem from a woman in her 30s with COVID-19, enrolled during active disease. Both conserved end residues are part of each CDR3. The order of the fields is J gene, clone size, V gene, D gene, CDR3 DNA, CDR3 protein. The D gene is left open where the match is weak. Rows may omit the clone size; those that give it use once, few, many or a size class.

>TRBJ2-3|-|TRBV24-1|-
TGTGCCACCAGTGATCCGGATTCCGTGGACGGGAACACAGATACGCAGTATTTT
CATSDPDSVDGNTDTQYF
>TRBJ1-1|once|TRBV18|TRBD1
TGTGCCAGCTCCATGGACAGGCTTAACACTGAAGCTTTCTTT
CASSMDRLNTEAFF
>TRBJ2-2|-|TRBV18|TRBD2
TGTGCCAGCTCACTAGGACTAGCAAACACCGGGGAGCTGTTTTTT
CASSLGLANTGELFF
>TRBJ2-7|-|TRBV2|TRBD1
TGTGCCAGCAGTGAAGGGCAGGGGGCGCGTGAGCAGTACTTC
CASSEGQGAREQYF
>TRBJ2-7|few|TRBV4-1|TRBD2
TGCGCCAGCAGCCAGGGGGCTACTAGCGGGGGCGGAGGCGAGCAGTACTTC
CASSQGATSGGGGEQYF
>TRBJ1-1|-|TRBV7-2|-
TGTGCCAGCAGCTTAGGAGAACAGGGATGGACTGAAGCTTTCTTT
CASSLGEQGWTEAFF
>TRBJ1-1|once|TRBV7-2|-
TGTGCCAGCAGCTTAGTAACAAGGAACACTGAAGCTTTCTTT
CASSLVTRNTEAFF
>TRBJ2-3|-|TRBV5-1|TRBD2
TGCGCCAGCAGCTCCTCTAGCGGGGGCACAGATACGCAGTATTTT
CASSSSSGGTDTQYF
>TRBJ2-1|-|TRBV19|TRBD2
TGTGCCAGTAGTAGACCCAGGACTAGCGGTTACAATGAGCAGTTCTTC
CASSRPRTSGYNEQFF
>TRBJ2-3|-|TRBV25-1|-
TGTGCCAGCAGTGAGGTGCAGGGGACAGATACGCAGTATTTT
CASSEVQGTDTQYF
>TRBJ2-3|-|TRBV19|TRBD2
TGTGCCAGTAGCCCCGGACTAGCGGGGGTAATTACGCAGTATTTT
CASSPGLAGVITQYF
>TRBJ2-2|-|TRBV14|TRBD1
TGTGCCAGCAGCCTAAACAGGGGGCCCGGGGAGCTGTTTTTT
CASSLNRGPGELFF
>TRBJ2-1|-|TRBV3-1/TRBV3-2|-
TGTGCCAGCAGCCACCCGTACAATGAGCAGTTCTTC
CASSHPYNEQFF
>TRBJ1-2|once|TRBV3-1/TRBV3-2|TRBD1
TGTGCCAGCAGCCCTCTTCTACAGGGGGGTCTTGGCTACACCTTC
CASSPLLQGGLGYTF
>TRBJ2-3|-|TRBV7-6|TRBD2
TGTGCCAGCAGCTTGGCGGGAGGATTCCAAGATACGCAGTATTTT
CASSLAGGFQDTQYF
>TRBJ1-1|-|TRBV6-6|TRBD1
TGTGCCAGCAGTTATGACAGGGGAACTGAAGCTTTCTTT
CASSYDRGTEAFF
>TRBJ1-1|-|TRBV3-1/TRBV3-2|-
TGTGCCAGCAGCCAAGGTGGAGGGCGTTTCACTGAAGCTTTCTTT
CASSQGGGRFTEAFF
>TRBJ2-7|-|TRBV2|-
TGTGCCAGCACCCGTTTGTACGAGCAGTACTTC
CASTRLYEQYF
>TRBJ2-5|once|TRBV5-1|-
TGCGCCAGCGATTCCGGTTACCGGGACAAGAGGGAGACCCAGTACTTC
CASDSGYRDKRETQYF
>TRBJ2-1|-|TRBV11-3|-
TGTGCCAGCAGCTTAGAAGACAGCATACCTACTTCGCAGTTCTTC
CASSLEDSIPTSQFF
>TRBJ1-5|-|TRBV12-3/TRBV12-4|-
TGTGCCAGCAGTGACAGGCCTACCGGGACCCAGCATTTT
CASSDRPTGTQHF
>TRBJ2-5|-|TRBV10-3|-
TGTGCCATCAGTGAGGCCAGGGGAGAGACCCAGTACTTC
CAISEARGETQYF
>TRBJ2-3|-|TRBV18|TRBD1
TGTGCCAGCTCACCAATGCGTCAGGGGGAAGATACGCAGTATTTT
CASSPMRQGEDTQYF
>TRBJ1-3|-|TRBV7-2|-
TGTGCCAGCAGCTTAGGAGCGACAGCCCATGGAAACACCATATATTTT
CASSLGATAHGNTIYF
>TRBJ1-6|-|TRBV3-1/TRBV3-2|TRBD1
TGTGCCAGCAGCCAAGATCGTGACAGGGGGCGGAGGAATTCACCCCTCCACTTT
CASSQDRDRGRRNSPLHF
>TRBJ2-1|-|TRBV6-2/TRBV6-3|TRBD2
TGTGCCAGCAGCCACCCGAGACTAGCGGGGGGCGGCTACAATGAGCAGTTCTTC
CASSHPRLAGGGYNEQFF
>TRBJ1-1|-|TRBV4-1|TRBD1
TGCGCCAGCAGCCAAGAGGGACAGGGAATTGTGGAAGCTTTCTTT
CASSQEGQGIVEAFF
>TRBJ1-6|-|TRBV7-2|TRBD1
TGTGCCAGCAGCTTCACACCGGGACAGGGTGATTCACCCCTCCACTTT
CASSFTPGQGDSPLHF
>TRBJ2-5|-|TRBV7-6|TRBD2
TGTGCCAGCAGCACCGTAGCGGGGCGGCAAGTACGGGCCCAGTACTTC
CASSTVAGRQVRAQYF
>TRBJ2-3|-|TRBV5-1|TRBD2
TGCGCCAGCAGCTTGGTGACTAGCGGGGGGCCCACAGATACGCAGTATTTT
CASSLVTSGGPTDTQYF
>TRBJ1-4|few|TRBV4-1|-
TGCGCCAGCAGCCAAGTAAACGGGGCTAATGAAAAACTGTTTTTT
CASSQVNGANEKLFF
>TRBJ2-1|-|TRBV6-5|-
TGTGCCAGCAGTACAGGGATTAGCTCCTACAATGAGCAGTTCTTC
CASSTGISSYNEQFF
>TRBJ2-6|-|TRBV3-1/TRBV3-2|-
TGTGCCAGCAGCCAAGATCTAGGAGCAGCCGGGGCCAACGTCCTGACTTTC
CASSQDLGAAGANVLTF
>TRBJ2-4|-|TRBV4-1|-
TGCGCCAGCAGCCACCCCCCGGGGATCCAGGAAAACATTCAGTACTTC
CASSHPPGIQENIQYF
>TRBJ2-3|-|TRBV20-1|TRBD2
TGCAGTGCTAGTCCCCGACTAGCGGGAGAGGAAGATACGCAGTATTTT
CSASPRLAGEEDTQYF
>TRBJ2-3|-|TRBV7-2|TRBD2
TGTGCCAGCAGCTTAGGTTTCGCGGGGGGCGCAGATACGCAGTATTTT
CASSLGFAGGADTQYF
>TRBJ1-6|-|TRBV19|-
TGTGCCAGTAGTGAGAATAATTCACCCCTCCACTTT
CASSENNSPLHF
>TRBJ2-4|-|TRBV19|TRBD2
TGTGCCAGTAGTAACTCACTAGCGGGGGCTCTGCGGAACATTCAGTACTTC
CASSNSLAGALRNIQYF
>TRBJ2-5|-|TRBV18|-
TGTGCCAGCTCAGTTCAACAAGAGACCCAGTACTTC
CASSVQQETQYF